This TCR beta chain is drawn from a study of blood T cell repertoires in COVID-19. Study-wide background: COVID-19 samples collected from the United States, Italy and Spain covered acute and convalescent phases.

This table comes from immunoSEQ multiplex PCR, and its TCRdb copy is limited to in-frame clones, with some not included. This sample has hundreds of thousands of clones, with about 88% found just once. The table lists this clone with a count of one. Sequencing was performed on PBMCs or T cells enriched from blood (not recorded which). The sequence derives from a woman aged 35 to 49 who had recovered from COVID-19.

CDR3 sequence (DNA): TGTGCCACCGGGGGCACCGGGGAGCTGTTTTTT. Its protein is CATGGTGELFF. The V call is TRBV10-3, the J call TRBJ2-2, with D maybe TRBD2 (6 bases). CDR1 and CDR2 (germline): ENHRY, SYGVKD. The CDR3 totals 11 residues. Trimming left V 10 bases short and J 4 bases short, with 7 bases between.